These 14 T cell receptor beta chains were sequenced from one sample in a study of spatial heterogeneity in lung cancer (dated by TCRdb to the late 2010s). Here is what the overall study found, with its caveats: The tumor nonsynonymous mutation count correlated with the number of expanded intratumoral alpha and beta TCRs.

The sample's time point label, in plain terms: sample taken at primary tumor resection. Receptors were amplified or captured by 5' RACE. Sequenced on a NextSeq 500. TCRdb reran the public reads through fastp at Q25 and MiXCR, keeping productive beta chains. Merged by CDR3 protein, the rows form single entries marked with the most common genes and DNA. Recorded for this sample are over 7,000 distinct CDR3 sequences; around 7% of them occurred a single time. The ten largest make up roughly 8.3% of the sample. Their antigens remain unidentified. The material was lung tumor tissue, obtained at surgery. These receptors were taken from a male donor with early-stage non-small cell lung cancer.

This clonotype was seen ten or more times. V and J are TRBV4-2 and TRBJ1-4, with D uncertain. From germline, CDR1 is LGHNA and CDR2 YNFKEQ. There are 16 residues in the CDR3. Trimming left V 0 bases short and J 3 bases short, with 11 bases between. As DNA, the CDR3 is TGTGCCAGCAGCCAAGATTATTGGGCTGCTAATGAAAAACTGTTTTTT. It specifies CASSQDYWAANEKLFF.

By its share, this clonotype is medium-sized (0.01 to 0.1%). The chain uses TRBV6-5 and TRBJ2-5, with 10 bases matching TRBD2. The CDR3 runs 17 residues. Per germline, CDR1 MNHEY and CDR2 SVGAGI. Trimming removed 0 bases from V and 5 bases from J; junction bases left unmatched: 9. The CDR3 DNA reads TGTGCCAGCAGTTACTCTCCCACTAGCGGGATAGGGGAGACCCAGTACTTC. This gives the protein CASSYSPTSGIGETQYF.

This clonotype came up many times. The chain couples TRBV28 to TRBJ1-1; D ambiguous. The CDR3 has 13 residues. V lost 3 bases and J lost 5, with 10 bases in between. CDR1 is MDHEN and CDR2 is SYDVKM in the germline V gene. This CDR3 reads CASSFMRTTEAFF. The CDR3 DNA is TGTGCCAGCAGTTTTATGAGGACTACTGAAGCTTTCTTT.

By share, this clonotype ranks as medium-sized. The chain couples TRBV5-1 to TRBJ1-2; unclear D gene. The CDR3 is made up of 13 amino acids. Germline CDR1 reads SGHRS; CDR2 reads YFSETQ. The V gene lost 2 bases and the J gene lost 2 bases, with 7 bases spanning the gap. CDR3 sequence (DNA): TGCGCCAGCAGCTTAGGAGAAAACTATGGCTACACCTTC. Protein: CASSLGENYGYTF.

This clonotype turned up a few times. This chain joins TRBV15 and TRBJ2-5; no firm D call. V lost 3 bases and J 1 base, leaving 6 bases between the germline ends. This CDR3 comprises 13 residues. Germline CDR1 reads LNHNV; CDR2 reads YYDKDF (reference sequence). The CDR3 loop is CATSRGSQETQYF. CDR3 bases: TGTGCCACCAGCAGGGGGTCCCAAGAGACCCAGTACTTC.

Remarks on this clonotype: A much more abundant neighbour one base away suggests this may be a read error. The V gene is TRBV7-9, the J gene TRBJ2-5, with D uncertain. This CDR3 comprises 12 residues. The V gene's germline CDR1 is SEHNR and CDR2 FQNEAQ (reference sequence). The CDR3 sequence is CASSVQAEIQYF. In DNA, the CDR3 is TGTGCCAGCAGCGTCCAAGCCGAGATCCAGTACTTC.

Judged by abundance, this clonotype is medium-sized. The gene calls are TRBV7-2 and TRBJ2-2, with 10 bases identical to TRBD1. From germline, CDR1 is SGHTA and CDR2 FQGNSA. V gave up 4 bases and J gave up 5 bases; unmatched junction bases: 13. The CDR3 has 18 amino acids. DNA for the CDR3: TGTGCCAGCAGCTCCATGACCCTGGACAGGGGGAAAACCGGGGAGCTGTTTTTT. It codes for CASSSMTLDRGKTGELFF.

This clonotype was seen many times. The rearrangement uses TRBV6-1 and TRBJ2-2, with TRBD1 identical over 11 bases. Trimming removed 11 bases from V and 3 bases from J; junction bases left unmatched: 5. The CDR3 runs 14 residues. Per germline, CDR1 MNHNS and CDR2 SASEGT. CDR3 sequence reads: CAGQGATDTGELFF. In DNA form, the CDR3 reads TGTGCCGGACAGGGGGCGACGGACACCGGGGAGCTGTTTTTT.

In its sample, this clonotype was seen many times. The chain links TRBV2 to TRBJ1-1, with 10 positions matching TRBD1. The CDR3 length is 17 residues. Germline V lookup: CDR1 SNHLY, CDR2 FYNNEI. J lost 0 bases, V lost 6 bases, and 10 bases had no gene match. CDR3 region: CASSPTGGATVNTEAFF. CDR3 nucleotide sequence: TGTGCCAGCAGCCCGACAGGGGGCGCGACCGTGAACACTGAAGCTTTCTTT.

This clonotype came up many times. This rearrangement joins TRBV4-1 to TRBJ1-1, with 11 bases aligning to TRBD1. The J segment lost 1 base and the V segment lost 4 bases, leaving 2 bases of the junction unmatched. The CDR3 is made up of 15 amino acids. Germline V lookup: CDR1 MGHRA, CDR2 YSYEKL. Here the CDR3 DNA reads TGCGCCAGCAGCCCCGGACAGGGGGCGAACACTGAAGCTTTCTTT. Amino acid sequence: CASSPGQGANTEAFF.

This clonotype showed up many times. The genes are TRBV7-2 and TRBJ2-3; D is possibly TRBD1 or TRBD2 (5 bases each). Germline V gives CDR1 SGHTA, CDR2 FQGNSA. V shed 0 bases and J shed 2 bases, with 9 bases lying between them. This CDR3 spans 15 amino acids. DNA for the CDR3: TGTGCCAGCAGCTTAGCTTGGGGGTCCACAGATACGCAGTATTTT. Amino acids: CASSLAWGSTDTQYF.

This clonotype has just a few counts. The rearrangement links TRBV10-3 to TRBJ1-1; unclear D gene. From germline, CDR1 is ENHRY and CDR2 SYGVKD. The V gene lost 11 bases and the J gene lost 1 base, with 14 bases spanning the gap. This CDR3 is 13 amino acids long. The chain's CDR3 is CASSEHPNTEAFF. CDR3 coding DNA: TGTGCCTCAAGTGAACACCCGAACACTGAAGCTTTCTTT.

In this sample, this clonotype is medium-sized. The chain has TRBV28 and TRBJ1-5, with 7 bases matching TRBD1. This CDR3 region has 15 residues. CDR1 MDHEN and CDR2 SYDVKM come from the germline V gene. V lost 5 bases to trimming and J lost 0 bases; unmatched junction nucleotides: 4. This CDR3 is CASSLRGSSNQPQHF. In DNA, the CDR3 is TGTGCCAGCAGTCTCAGGGGGAGTAGCAATCAGCCCCAGCATTTT.

The V and J genes are TRBV20-1 and TRBJ1-4, with 8 bases matching TRBD1. Germline V gives CDR1 DFQATT, CDR2 SNEGSKA (reference sequence). The junction had 6 bases not matched to a gene; V was cut back by 5 bases and J by 4 bases. The CDR3 runs 14 residues. CDR3 loop: CSARGQAHNEKLFF. In DNA, the CDR3 is TGCAGTGCTCGGGGACAGGCCCATAATGAAAAACTGTTTTTT.